This is a list of T cell receptor beta chains from one sample in a study of cytomegalovirus exposure and HLA in healthy donors. The data were produced by immunoSEQ multiplex PCR, yet TCRdb's version contains in-frame clones alone and is incomplete. The repertoire has about 150,000 clones, approximately 80% of them found once; the top ten carry around 13%. Sequencing input: PBMCs. The receptor source for this set is a man aged 25-45 years in good health and CMV-seropositive. Both conserved end residues are part of each CDR3. A D gene is named only where the DNA matches it firmly. Clone size is shown for a subset of rows, as once, few, many or a class of expanded clone.

TRBD2	TRBV9	TRBJ2-7	NA	CASSVGLAEYEQYF	TGTGCCAGCAGCGTAGGACTAGCGGAGTACGAGCAGTACTTC
NA	TRBV7-3	TRBJ2-7	NA	CASSLKGGTTTYEQYF	TGTGCCAGCAGCTTAAAAGGGGGGACTACCACCTACGAGCAGTACTTC
NA	TRBV7-2	TRBJ2-3	NA	CASSLAGGTDTQYF	TGTGCCAGCAGCTTAGCGGGAGGCACAGATACGCAGTATTTT
TRBD2	TRBV19	TRBJ2-7	NA	CASSTQLAGGDYEQYF	TGTGCCAGTAGTACCCAACTAGCGGGTGGGGACTACGAGCAGTACTTC
TRBD1	TRBV6-5	TRBJ2-4	NA	CASSPGQGRNIQYF	TGTGCCAGCAGCCCGGGACAGGGTCGGAACATTCAGTACTTC
NA	TRBV19	TRBJ1-2	NA	CASSNPGVSKRYTF	TGTGCCAGTAGTAACCCAGGGGTTAGCAAGCGCTACACCTTC
TRBD2	TRBV9	TRBJ2-4	NA	CASSPGSGGTQYF	TGTGCCAGCAGCCCCGGCTCGGGGGGGACTCAGTACTTC
NA	TRBV21-1	TRBJ1-2	NA	CASSVQGARGYTF	TGTGCCAGCAGCGTTCAGGGGGCGCGGGGCTACACCTTC
TRBD2	TRBV10-2	TRBJ2-5	NA	CASSDLRGGGTQYF	TGCGCCAGCAGTGACCTACGTGGGGGGGGGACCCAGTACTTC
NA	TRBV4-1	TRBJ2-7	NA	CASSQVVSVEGSSYEQYF	TGCGCCAGCAGCCAAGTGGTCTCTGTAGAGGGAAGCTCCTACGAGCAGTACTTC
NA	TRBV9	TRBJ1-2	NA	CASRPQAAVGGYTF	TGTGCCAGCAGGCCACAGGCAGCCGTCGGAGGCTACACCTTC
TRBD2	TRBV11-2	TRBJ2-1	NA	CASSLELAGSLYNEQFF	TGTGCCAGCAGCTTAGAACTAGCGGGAAGCTTATACAATGAGCAGTTCTTC
TRBD2	TRBV5-6	TRBJ2-7	NA	CASSLVAGAPYEQYF	TGTGCCAGCAGCTTGGTAGCGGGAGCCCCTTACGAGCAGTACTTC
NA	TRBV21-1	TRBJ2-1	NA	CASSKLTGRNGPGREQFF	TGTGCCAGCAGCAAATTGACAGGGCGGAATGGGCCGGGTAGAGAGCAGTTCTTC
NA	TRBV4-2	TRBJ2-2	NA	CASSQGTGRENTGELFF	TGTGCCAGCAGCCAAGGTACGGGCCGGGAGAACACCGGGGAGCTGTTTTTT
TRBD1	TRBV29-1	TRBJ1-4	NA	CSVVQGTTAIGKLFF	TGCAGCGTTGTACAGGGGACGACCGCAATAGGAAAACTGTTTTTT
NA	TRBV9	TRBJ1-3	NA	CASSVESAVDGFYGNTIYF	TGTGCCAGCAGCGTAGAGTCGGCGGTTGATGGATTTTATGGAAACACCATATATTTT
NA	TRBV28	TRBJ1-5	NA	CASSIIDSEEQPQHF	TGTGCCAGCAGTATCATTGACTCGGAAGAACAGCCCCAGCATTTT
TRBD1	TRBV19	TRBJ1-1	NA	CASSVTGISTEAFF	TGTGCCAGTAGCGTGACAGGGATTTCCACTGAAGCTTTCTTT
TRBD2	TRBV7-9	TRBJ2-2	NA	CASSFFGRAGGELFF	TGTGCCAGCAGCTTCTTCGGGAGGGCCGGCGGGGAGCTGTTTTTT
NA	TRBV5-8	TRBJ2-5	NA	CASSLGLGGETQYF	TGTGCCAGCAGCTTGGGCCTCGGCGGAGAGACCCAGTACTTC
TRBD2	TRBV6-5	TRBJ2-7	few	CASRGLAGGHYEQYF	TGTGCCAGCAGAGGACTAGCGGGAGGGCATTACGAGCAGTACTTC
NA	TRBV6-1	TRBJ1-2	NA	CASSQGAYGYTF	TGTGCCAGCAGCCAGGGTGCCTATGGCTACACCTTC
NA	TRBV28	TRBJ1-3	NA	CASSPQVSGNTIYF	TGTGCCAGCAGCCCCCAGGTCTCTGGAAACACCATATATTTT
TRBD2	TRBV6-1	TRBJ2-1	few	CASSELAGEYNEQFF	TGTGCCAGCAGTGAACTAGCGGGAGAGTACAATGAGCAGTTCTTC
NA	TRBV18	TRBJ2-7	NA	CASSPEAHEQYF	TGTGCCAGCTCACCCGAGGCCCACGAGCAGTACTTC
NA	TRBV27	TRBJ1-5	NA	CASSPDIYQPQHF	TGTGCCAGCAGTCCGGACATCTATCAGCCCCAGCATTTT
NA	TRBV2	TRBJ1-3	NA	CASSEALGRGIENTIYF	TGTGCCAGCAGTGAAGCATTGGGCAGGGGTATTGAAAACACCATATATTTT
NA	TRBV20-1	TRBJ2-7	NA	CSARSDREQYF	TGCAGTGCTAGGTCCGATCGGGAGCAGTACTTC